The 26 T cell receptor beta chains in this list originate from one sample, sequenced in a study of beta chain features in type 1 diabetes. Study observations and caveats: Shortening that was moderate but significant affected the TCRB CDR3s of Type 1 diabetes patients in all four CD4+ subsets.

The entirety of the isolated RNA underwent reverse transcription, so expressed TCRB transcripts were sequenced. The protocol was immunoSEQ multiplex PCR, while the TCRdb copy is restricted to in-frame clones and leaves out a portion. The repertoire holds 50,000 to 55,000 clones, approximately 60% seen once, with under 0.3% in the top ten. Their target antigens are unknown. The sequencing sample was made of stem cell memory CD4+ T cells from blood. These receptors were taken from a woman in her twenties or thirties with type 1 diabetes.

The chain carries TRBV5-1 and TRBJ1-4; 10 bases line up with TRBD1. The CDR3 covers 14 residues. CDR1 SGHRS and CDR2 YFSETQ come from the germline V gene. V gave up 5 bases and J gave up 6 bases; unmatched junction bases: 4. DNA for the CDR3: TGCGCCAGCAGTTGGGACAGGGGAGATGAAAAACTGTTTTTT. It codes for CASSWDRGDEKLFF.

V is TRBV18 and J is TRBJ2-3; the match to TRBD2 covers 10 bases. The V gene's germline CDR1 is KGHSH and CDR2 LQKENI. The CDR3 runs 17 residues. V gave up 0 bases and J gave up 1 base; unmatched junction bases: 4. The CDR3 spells CASSPPGLAGGTDTQYF. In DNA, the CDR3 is TGTGCCAGCTCACCACCGGGGCTAGCGGGAGGCACAGATACGCAGTATTTT.

DNA for the CDR3: TGTGCTAGTGGTTTGAGAGGAGCCATCCCAGATACGCAGTATTTT. This translates into CASGLRGAIPDTQYF. The J gene is TRBJ2-3, the V gene TRBV12-5; D unresolved. The CDR3 is made up of 15 amino acids. The ends were cut back, 2 bases at V and 4 bases at J, with 13 bases in the middle. CDR1 and CDR2 (germline): LGHNT, FRNRAP.

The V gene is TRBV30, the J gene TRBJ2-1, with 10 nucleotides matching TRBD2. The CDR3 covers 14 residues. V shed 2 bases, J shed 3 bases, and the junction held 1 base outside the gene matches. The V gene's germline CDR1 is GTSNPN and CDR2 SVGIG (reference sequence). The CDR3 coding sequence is TGTGCCTGGAGTATAGCGGGAGGCTACAATGAGCAGTTCTTC. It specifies CAWSIAGGYNEQFF.

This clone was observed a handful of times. CDR3 protein: CASSFSGTDQETQYF. Written as DNA, the CDR3 is TGTGCCAGCAGTTTTTCCGGGACAGACCAAGAGACCCAGTACTTC. The genes are TRBV28 and TRBJ2-5, with 7 bases matching TRBD1. The V segment lost 3 bases and the J segment 0 bases; nucleotides outside the gene matches: 4. Germline loops: CDR1 MDHEN, CDR2 SYDVKM. The CDR3 is 15 residues long.

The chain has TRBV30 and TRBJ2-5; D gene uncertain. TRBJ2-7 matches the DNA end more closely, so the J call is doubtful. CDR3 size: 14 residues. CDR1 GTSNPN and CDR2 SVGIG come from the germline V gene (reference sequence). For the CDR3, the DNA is TGTGCCTGGACCCAACGACGTAGCTCCTACGAGCAGTACTTC. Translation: CAWTQRRSSYEQYF.

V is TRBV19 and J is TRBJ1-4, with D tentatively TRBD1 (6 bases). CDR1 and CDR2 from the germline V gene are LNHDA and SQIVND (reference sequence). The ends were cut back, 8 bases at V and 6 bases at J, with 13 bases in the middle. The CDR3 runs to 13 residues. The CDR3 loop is CASSGQRDEKLFF. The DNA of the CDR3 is TGTGCCAGTTCGGGACAAAGGGATGAAAAACTGTTTTTT.

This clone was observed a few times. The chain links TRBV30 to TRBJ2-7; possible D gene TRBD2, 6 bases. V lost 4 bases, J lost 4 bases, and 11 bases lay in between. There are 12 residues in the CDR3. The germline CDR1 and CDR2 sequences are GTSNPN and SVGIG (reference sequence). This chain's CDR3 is CAWNVGGYEQYF. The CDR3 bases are TGTGCCTGGAATGTTGGGGGGTACGAGCAGTACTTC.

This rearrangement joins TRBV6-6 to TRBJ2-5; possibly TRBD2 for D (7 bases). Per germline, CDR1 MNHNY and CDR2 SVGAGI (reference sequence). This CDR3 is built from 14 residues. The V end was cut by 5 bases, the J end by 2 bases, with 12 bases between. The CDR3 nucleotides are TGTGCCAGCAGTCAAGGGGGGGAACAAGAGACCCAGTACTTC. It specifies CASSQGGEQETQYF.

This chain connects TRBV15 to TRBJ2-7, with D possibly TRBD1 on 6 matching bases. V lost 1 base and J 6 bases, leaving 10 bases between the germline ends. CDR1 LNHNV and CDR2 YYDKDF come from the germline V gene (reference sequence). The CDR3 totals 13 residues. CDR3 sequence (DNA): TGTGCCACCAGCAGAGGATACAGGGCCGAGCAGTACTTC. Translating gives CATSRGYRAEQYF.

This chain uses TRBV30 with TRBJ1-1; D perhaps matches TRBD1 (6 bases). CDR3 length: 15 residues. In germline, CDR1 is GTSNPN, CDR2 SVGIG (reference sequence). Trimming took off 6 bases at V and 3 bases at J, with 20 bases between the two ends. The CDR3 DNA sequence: TGTGCCTGTTCTAGGGGGGGGTATGGTGACACTGAAGCTTTCTTT. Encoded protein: CACSRGGYGDTEAFF. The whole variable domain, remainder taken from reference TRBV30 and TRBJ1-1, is SQTIHQWPATLVQPVGSPLSLECTVEGTSNPNLYWYRQAAGRGLQLLFYSVGIGQISSEVPQNLSASRPQDRQFILSSKKLLLSDSGFYLCACSRGGYGDTEAFFGQGTRLTVV.

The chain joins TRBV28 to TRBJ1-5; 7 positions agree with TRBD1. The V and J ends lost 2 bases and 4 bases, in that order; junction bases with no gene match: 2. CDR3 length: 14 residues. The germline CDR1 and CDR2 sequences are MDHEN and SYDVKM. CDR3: CASSLATGNQPQHF. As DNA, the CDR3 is TGTGCCAGCAGTTTAGCGACAGGGAATCAGCCCCAGCATTTT.

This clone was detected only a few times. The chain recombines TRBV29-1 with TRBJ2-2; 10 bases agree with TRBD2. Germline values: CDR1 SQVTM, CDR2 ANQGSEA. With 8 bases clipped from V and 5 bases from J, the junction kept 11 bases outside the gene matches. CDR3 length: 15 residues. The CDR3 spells CSSTSGPFGTGELFF. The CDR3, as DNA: TGCAGCTCGACTAGCGGGCCCTTTGGGACCGGGGAGCTGTTTTTT.

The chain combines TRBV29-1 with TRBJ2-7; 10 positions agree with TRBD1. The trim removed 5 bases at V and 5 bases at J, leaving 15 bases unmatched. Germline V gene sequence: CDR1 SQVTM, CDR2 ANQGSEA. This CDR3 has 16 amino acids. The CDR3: CSVKPRPRQGANEQYF. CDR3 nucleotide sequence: TGCAGCGTTAAACCAAGACCCCGACAGGGGGCTAACGAGCAGTACTTC.

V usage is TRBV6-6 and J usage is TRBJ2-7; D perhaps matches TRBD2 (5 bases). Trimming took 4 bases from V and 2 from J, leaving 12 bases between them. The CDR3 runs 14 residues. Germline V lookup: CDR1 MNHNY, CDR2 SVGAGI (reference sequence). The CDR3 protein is CASSFEGIAYEQYF. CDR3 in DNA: TGTGCCAGCAGTTTTGAGGGCATCGCCTACGAGCAGTACTTC.

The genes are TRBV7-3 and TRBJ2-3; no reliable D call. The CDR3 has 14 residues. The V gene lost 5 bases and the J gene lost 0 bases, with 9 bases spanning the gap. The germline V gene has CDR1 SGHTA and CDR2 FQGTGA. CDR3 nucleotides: TGTGCCAGCAGCCAAGCCTCTAGCACAGATACGCAGTATTTT. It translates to CASSQASSTDTQYF.

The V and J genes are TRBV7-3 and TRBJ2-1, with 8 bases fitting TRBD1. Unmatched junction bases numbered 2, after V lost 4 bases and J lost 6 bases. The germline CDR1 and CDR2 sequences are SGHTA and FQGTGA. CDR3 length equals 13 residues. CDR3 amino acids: CASSSGQGNEQFF. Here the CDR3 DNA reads TGTGCCAGCAGCTCAGGACAGGGCAATGAGCAGTTCTTC.

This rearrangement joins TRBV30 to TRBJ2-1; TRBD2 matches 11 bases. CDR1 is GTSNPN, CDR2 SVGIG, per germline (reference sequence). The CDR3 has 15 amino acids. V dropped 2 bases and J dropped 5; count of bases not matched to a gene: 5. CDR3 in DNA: TGTGCCTGGAGTCCAAAGGGACTAGCGGACAATGAGCAGTTCTTC. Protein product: CAWSPKGLADNEQFF.

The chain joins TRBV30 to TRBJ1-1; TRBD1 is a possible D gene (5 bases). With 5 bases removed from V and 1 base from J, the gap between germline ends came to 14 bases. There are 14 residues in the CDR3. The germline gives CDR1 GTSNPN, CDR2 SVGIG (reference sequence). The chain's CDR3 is CAWGRGGTNTEAFF. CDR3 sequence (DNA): TGTGCCTGGGGGCGGGGGGGAACGAACACTGAAGCTTTCTTT. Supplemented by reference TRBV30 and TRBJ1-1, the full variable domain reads SQTIHQWPATLVQPVGSPLSLECTVEGTSNPNLYWYRQAAGRGLQLLFYSVGIGQISSEVPQNLSASRPQDRQFILSSKKLLLSDSGFYLCAWGRGGTNTEAFFGQGTRLTVV.

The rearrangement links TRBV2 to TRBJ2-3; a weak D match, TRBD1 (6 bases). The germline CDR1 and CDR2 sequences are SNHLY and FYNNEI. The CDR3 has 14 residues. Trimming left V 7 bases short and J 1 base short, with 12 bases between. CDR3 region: CASTTGFGTDTQYF. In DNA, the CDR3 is TGTGCCAGCACAACAGGGTTTGGCACAGATACGCAGTATTTT.

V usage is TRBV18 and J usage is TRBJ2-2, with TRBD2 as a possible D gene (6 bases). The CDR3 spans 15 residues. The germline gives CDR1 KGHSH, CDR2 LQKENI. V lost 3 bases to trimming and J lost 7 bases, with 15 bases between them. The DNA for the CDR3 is TGTGCCAGCTCACCGGGAGGCTCACACGGCGGGGAGCTGTTTTTT. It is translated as CASSPGGSHGGELFF. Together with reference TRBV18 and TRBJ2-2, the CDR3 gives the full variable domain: NAGVMQNPRHLVRRRGQEARLRCSPMKGHSHVYWYRQLPEEGLKFMVYLQKENIIDESGMPKERFSAEFPKEGPSILRIQQVVRGDSAAYFCASSPGGSHGGELFFGEGSRLTVL.

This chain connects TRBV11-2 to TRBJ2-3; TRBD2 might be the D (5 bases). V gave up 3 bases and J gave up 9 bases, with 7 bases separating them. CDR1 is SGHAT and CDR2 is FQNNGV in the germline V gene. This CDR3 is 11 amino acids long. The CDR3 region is CASSFGSTQYF. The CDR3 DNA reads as TGTGCCAGCAGCTTTGGGAGCACGCAGTATTTT. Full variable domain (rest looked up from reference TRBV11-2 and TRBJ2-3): EAGVAQSPRYKIIEKRQSVAFWCNPISGHATLYWYQQILGQGPKLLIQFQNNGVVDDSQLPKDRFSAERLKGVDSTLKIQPAKLEDSAVYLCASSFGSTQYFGPGTRLTVL.

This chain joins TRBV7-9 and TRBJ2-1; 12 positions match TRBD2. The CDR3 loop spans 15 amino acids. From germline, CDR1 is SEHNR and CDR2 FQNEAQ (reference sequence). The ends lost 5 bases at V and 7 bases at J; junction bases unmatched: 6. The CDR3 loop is CASSLTSGRPNEQFF. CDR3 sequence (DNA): TGTGCCAGCAGCCTGACTAGCGGGAGACCGAATGAGCAGTTCTTC.

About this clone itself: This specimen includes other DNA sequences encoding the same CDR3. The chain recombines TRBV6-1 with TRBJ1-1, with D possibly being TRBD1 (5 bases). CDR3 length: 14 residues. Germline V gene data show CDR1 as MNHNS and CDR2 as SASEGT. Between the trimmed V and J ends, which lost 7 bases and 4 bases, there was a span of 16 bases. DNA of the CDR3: TGTGCCAGCAAGAGGGAGGGGATGGGCACTGAAGCTTTCTTT. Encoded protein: CASKREGMGTEAFF.

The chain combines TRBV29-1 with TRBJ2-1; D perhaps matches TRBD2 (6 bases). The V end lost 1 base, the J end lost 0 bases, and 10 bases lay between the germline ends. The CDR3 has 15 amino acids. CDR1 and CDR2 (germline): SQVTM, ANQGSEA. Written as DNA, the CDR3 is TGCAGCGTTGAAGGGAGGGCGGGCTCCTACAATGAGCAGTTCTTC. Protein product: CSVEGRAGSYNEQFF.

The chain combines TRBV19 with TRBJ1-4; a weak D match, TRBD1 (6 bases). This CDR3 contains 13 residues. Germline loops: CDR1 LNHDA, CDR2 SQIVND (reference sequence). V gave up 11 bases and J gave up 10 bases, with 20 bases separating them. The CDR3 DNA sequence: TGTGCCGGCGCGAGGGCAGGGGATACAAAACTGTTTTTT. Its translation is CAGARAGDTKLFF.